Below are 8 T cell receptor beta chains sequenced from a single sample in a study of shared clonotypes between healthy human individuals. Produced via immunoSEQ multiplex PCR; TCRdb's table is partial and in-frame only. This sample has about 510,000 clones, with 75% to 80% found just once. Specimen: PBMCs. These receptor sequences come from a woman aged 40 to 50 in good health. Some clones in this sample may be carry-over from other donors' samples.

V gene TRBV7-3 combines with J gene TRBJ2-5; TRBD2 matches at 10 bases. This CDR3 has 15 residues. The V gene's germline CDR1 is SGHTA and CDR2 FQGTGA. The V segment lost 4 bases and the J segment 6 bases; nucleotides outside the gene matches: 8. Here the CDR3 DNA reads TGTGCCAGCAGCTGGACAGCGGGAGGGCCCCAGACCCAGTACTTC. It is translated as CASSWTAGGPQTQYF.

The chain uses TRBV10-2 and TRBJ2-7; 10 nucleotides line up with TRBD2. The CDR3 is 15 residues long. V was pared by 4 bases and J by 2 bases, with 5 bases of the junction left unmatched. Germline V gene sequence: CDR1 WSHSY, CDR2 SAAADI. CDR3 coding DNA: TGCGCCAGCAGTGTCCGGACTAGCGGCACCTACGAGCAGTACTTC. Translated: CASSVRTSGTYEQYF.

At least ten counts were recorded for this clone. Written as DNA, the CDR3 is TGTGCCATCAGCAAGCGGGACAACACCGGGGAGCTGTTTTTT. The encoded protein is CAISKRDNTGELFF. This chain joins TRBV10-3 and TRBJ2-2, with 7 bases matching TRBD2. V shed 6 bases and J 2 bases; nucleotides not matched to a gene: 3. Per the germline V gene, CDR1 is ENHRY and CDR2 is SYGVKD. The CDR3 totals 14 residues.

J is TRBJ1-5 and V is TRBV19; the D is unclear. Germline V gene sequence: CDR1 LNHDA, CDR2 SQIVND (reference sequence). V shed 3 bases and J shed 11 bases, with 11 bases lying between them. The CDR3 has 12 amino acids. The CDR3 sequence is CASSMLLGSQHF. CDR3 coding DNA: TGTGCCAGTAGTATGTTGCTCGGGTCCCAGCATTTT.

The V and J genes are TRBV10-2 and TRBJ2-7; D is unresolved. Germline CDR1 is WSHSY and CDR2 is SAAADI. Between the trimmed V and J ends, which lost 8 bases and 0 bases, there was a span of 8 bases. The CDR3 contains 12 residues. CDR3 amino acids: CASRGLSYEQYF. CDR3 nucleotide sequence: TGCGCCAGCCGAGGCCTCTCCTACGAGCAGTACTTC.

J is TRBJ2-5 and V is TRBV7-9, with 7 bases matching TRBD1. The CDR3 loop spans 14 amino acids. V was clipped by 4 bases and J by 14 bases; unmatched bases: 16. CDR1 SEHNR and CDR2 FQNEAQ come from the germline V gene (reference sequence). CDR3 sequence reads: CASSYYSRQGRLYF. DNA of the CDR3: TGTGCCAGCAGCTACTACTCCAGACAGGGTCGTTTATACTTC.

The chain employs TRBV5-1 and TRBJ2-3, with D possibly matching TRBD1 (6 bases). V lost 2 bases and J lost 6, with 7 bases in between. This CDR3 region has 12 residues. CDR1 SGHRS and CDR2 YFSETQ come from the germline V gene. Written as DNA, the CDR3 is TGCGCCAGCAGCTTCGACAGGGATACGCAGTATTTT. Translation gives CASSFDRDTQYF.

V gene TRBV5-1 combines with J gene TRBJ2-1; 8 bases are a match to TRBD1. The CDR3 has 17 amino acids. Germline V gene sequence: CDR1 SGHRS, CDR2 YFSETQ. Trimming removed 0 bases from V and 3 bases from J; junction bases left unmatched: 8. Written as DNA, the CDR3 is TGCGCCAGCAGCTTGGCCTCGACAGGGGAAGTCTACAATGAGCAGTTCTTC. Encoded protein: CASSLASTGEVYNEQFF. The whole variable domain, remainder taken from reference TRBV5-1 and TRBJ2-1, is KAGVTQTPRYLIKTRGQQVTLSCSPISGHRSVSWYQQTPGQGLQFLFEYFSETQRNKGNFPGRFSGRQFSNSRSEMNVSTLELGDSALYLCASSLASTGEVYNEQFFGPGTRLTVL.